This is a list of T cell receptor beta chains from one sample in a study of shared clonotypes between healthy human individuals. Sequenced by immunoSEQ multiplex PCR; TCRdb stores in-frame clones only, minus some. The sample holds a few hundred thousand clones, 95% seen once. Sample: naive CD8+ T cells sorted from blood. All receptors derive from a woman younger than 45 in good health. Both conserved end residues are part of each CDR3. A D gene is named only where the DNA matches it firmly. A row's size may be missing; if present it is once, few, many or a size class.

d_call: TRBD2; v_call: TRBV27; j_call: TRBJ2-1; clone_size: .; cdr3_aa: CASSRSGSSYNEQFF; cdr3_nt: TGTGCCAGCAGCCGGAGCGGGAGCTCCTACAATGAGCAGTTCTTC
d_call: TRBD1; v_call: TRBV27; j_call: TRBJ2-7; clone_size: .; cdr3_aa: CASSTRQGIYEQYF; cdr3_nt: TGTGCCAGCAGTACGAGACAGGGGATCTACGAGCAGTACTTC
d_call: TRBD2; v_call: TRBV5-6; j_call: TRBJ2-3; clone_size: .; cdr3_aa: CASSLTSGSDTQYF; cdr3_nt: TGTGCCAGCAGCTTGACTAGCGGGAGTGATACGCAGTATTTT
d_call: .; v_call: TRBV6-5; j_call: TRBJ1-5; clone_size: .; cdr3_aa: CASRGNQPQHF; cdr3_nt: TGTGCCAGCAGGGGGAATCAGCCCCAGCATTTT
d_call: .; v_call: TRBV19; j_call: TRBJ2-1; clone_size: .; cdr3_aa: CASSMYGDWNNEQFF; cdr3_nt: TGTGCCAGTAGTATGTACGGGGATTGGAACAATGAGCAGTTCTTC
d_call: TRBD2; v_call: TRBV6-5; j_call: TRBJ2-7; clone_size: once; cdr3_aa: CASSLGLAHEQYF; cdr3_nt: TGTGCCAGCAGTTTGGGACTAGCGCACGAGCAGTACTTC
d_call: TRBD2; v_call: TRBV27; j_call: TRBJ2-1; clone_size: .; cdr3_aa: CASSLSPSGHEQFF; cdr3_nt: TGTGCCAGCAGTTTATCACCTAGCGGCCATGAGCAGTTCTTC
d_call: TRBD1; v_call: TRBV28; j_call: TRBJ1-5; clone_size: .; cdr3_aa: CASSSILGDRGLKGNQPQHF; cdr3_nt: TGTGCCAGCAGTTCGATTCTTGGGGACAGGGGGCTGAAAGGCAATCAGCCCCAGCATTTT
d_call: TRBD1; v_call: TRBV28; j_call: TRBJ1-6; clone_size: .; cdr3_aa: CASSLWDRGSPLHF; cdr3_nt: TGTGCCAGCAGTTTATGGGACAGGGGGTCACCCCTCCACTTT
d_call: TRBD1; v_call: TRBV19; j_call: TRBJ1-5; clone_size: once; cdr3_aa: CASSKPPPRQGRNQPQHF; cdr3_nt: TGTGCCAGTAGTAAACCCCCACCCAGACAGGGACGAAATCAGCCCCAGCATTTT
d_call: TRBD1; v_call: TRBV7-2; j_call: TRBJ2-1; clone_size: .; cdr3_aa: CASSFRTGSYNEQFF; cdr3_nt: TGTGCCAGCAGTTTTAGGACAGGGTCCTACAATGAGCAGTTCTTC
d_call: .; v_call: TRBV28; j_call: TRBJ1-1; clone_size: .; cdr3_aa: CAVELNTEAFF; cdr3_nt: TGTGCCGTGGAGTTGAACACTGAAGCTTTCTTT
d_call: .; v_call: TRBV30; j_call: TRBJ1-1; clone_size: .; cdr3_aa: CAWRQRKTEAFF; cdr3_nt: TGTGCCTGGAGACAGAGAAAGACTGAAGCTTTCTTT
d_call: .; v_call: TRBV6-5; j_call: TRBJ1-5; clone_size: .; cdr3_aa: CASSDSEPQHF; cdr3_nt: TGTGCCAGCAGTGACAGTGAGCCCCAGCATTTT
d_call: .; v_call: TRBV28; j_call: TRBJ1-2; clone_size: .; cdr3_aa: CASSSPAGDRPDYGYTF; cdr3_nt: TGTGCCAGCAGTTCACCTGCCGGAGACAGGCCTGACTATGGCTACACCTTC
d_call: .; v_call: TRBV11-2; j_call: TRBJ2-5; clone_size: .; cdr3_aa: CASSHWDRREETQYF; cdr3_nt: TGTGCCAGCAGCCACTGGGACCGCCGGGAGGAGACCCAGTACTTC
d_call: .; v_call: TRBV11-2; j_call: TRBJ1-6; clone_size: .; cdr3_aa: CASSLDDPTVYNSPLHF; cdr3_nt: TGTGCCAGCAGCTTAGATGACCCGACAGTCTATAATTCACCCCTCCACTTT
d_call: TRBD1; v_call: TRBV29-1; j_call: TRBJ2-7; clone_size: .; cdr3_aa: CSVVTGGTSYEQYF; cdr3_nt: TGCAGCGTTGTGACAGGGGGGACTTCCTACGAGCAGTACTTC
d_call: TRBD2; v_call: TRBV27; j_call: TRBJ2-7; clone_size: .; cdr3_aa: CASSPGTSGNEQYF; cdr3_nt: TGTGCCAGCAGTCCTGGGACTAGCGGGAACGAGCAGTACTTC
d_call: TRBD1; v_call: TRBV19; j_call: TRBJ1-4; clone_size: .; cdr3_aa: CASSVAPGGLNEKLFF; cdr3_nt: TGTGCCAGTAGTGTTGCCCCAGGGGGCCTAAATGAAAAACTGTTTTTT
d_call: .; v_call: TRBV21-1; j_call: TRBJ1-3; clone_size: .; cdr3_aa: CASSKAPRNTIYF; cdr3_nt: TGTGCCAGCAGCAAAGCGCCCCGAAACACCATATATTTT
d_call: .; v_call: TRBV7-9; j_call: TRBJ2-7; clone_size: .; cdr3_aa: CASSLIRTPYEQYF; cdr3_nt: TGTGCCAGCAGCTTAATCCGGACCCCTTACGAGCAGTACTTC
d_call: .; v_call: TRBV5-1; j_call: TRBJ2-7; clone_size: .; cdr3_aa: CASSLVPGSYEQYF; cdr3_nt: TGCGCCAGCAGCTTGGTCCCAGGCTCCTACGAGCAGTACTTC
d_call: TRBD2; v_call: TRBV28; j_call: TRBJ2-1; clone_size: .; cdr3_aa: CASRHDVGSGWSGRPRHEQFF; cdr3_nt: TGTGCCAGCAGACACGACGTTGGTTCCGGCTGGAGCGGGAGGCCCAGGCACGAGCAGTTCTTC
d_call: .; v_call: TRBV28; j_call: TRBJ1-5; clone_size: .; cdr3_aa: CASSFAGVGQPQHF; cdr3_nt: TGTGCCAGCAGTTTCGCAGGGGTCGGTCAGCCCCAGCATTTT
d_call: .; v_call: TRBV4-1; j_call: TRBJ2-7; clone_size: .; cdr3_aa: CASSPTHQGSSYEQYF; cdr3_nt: TGCGCCAGCAGCCCGACCCACCAGGGAAGCTCCTACGAGCAGTACTTC
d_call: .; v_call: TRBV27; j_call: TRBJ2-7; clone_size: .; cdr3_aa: CASSLQQHYEQYF; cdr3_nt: TGTGCCAGCAGTTTACAACAGCACTACGAGCAGTACTTC
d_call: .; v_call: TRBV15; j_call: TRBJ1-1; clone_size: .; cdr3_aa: CATSKDRNTEAFF; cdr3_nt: TGTGCCACCAGCAAAGACAGAAACACTGAAGCTTTCTTT
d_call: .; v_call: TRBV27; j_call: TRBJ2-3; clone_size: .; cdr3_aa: CASFTGLASTDTQYF; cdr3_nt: TGTGCCAGCTTCACCGGGCTAGCGAGCACAGATACGCAGTATTTT
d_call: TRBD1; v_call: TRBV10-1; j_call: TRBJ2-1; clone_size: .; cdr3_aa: CASRGRDRVYPISPSQFF; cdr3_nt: TGCGCCAGCAGGGGCCGGGACAGGGTTTATCCGATCTCCCCCTCACAGTTCTTC
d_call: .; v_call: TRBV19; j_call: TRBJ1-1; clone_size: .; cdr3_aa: CASSPRGNTEAFF; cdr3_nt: TGTGCCAGTAGTCCCAGGGGGAACACTGAAGCTTTCTTT
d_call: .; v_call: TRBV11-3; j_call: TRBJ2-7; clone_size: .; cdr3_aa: CASSSGQGVHEQYF; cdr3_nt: TGTGCCAGCAGCTCGGGCCAGGGTGTCCACGAGCAGTACTTC
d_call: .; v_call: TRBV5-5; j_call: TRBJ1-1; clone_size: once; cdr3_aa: CASSLTGNTEAFF; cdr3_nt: TGTGCCAGCAGCTTGACAGGGAACACTGAAGCTTTCTTT
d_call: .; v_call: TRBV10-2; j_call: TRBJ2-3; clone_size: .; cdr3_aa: CASSERTETTDTQYF; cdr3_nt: TGCGCCAGCAGTGAGCGGACAGAAACCACAGATACGCAGTATTTT
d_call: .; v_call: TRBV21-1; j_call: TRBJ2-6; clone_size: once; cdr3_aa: CASSKGGGPPSGANVLTF; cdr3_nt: TGTGCCAGCAGCAAAGGGGGGGGCCCCCCCTCTGGGGCCAACGTCCTGACTTTC
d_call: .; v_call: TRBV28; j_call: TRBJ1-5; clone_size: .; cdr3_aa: CASTPRWAQWGNQPQHF; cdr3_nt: TGTGCCAGCACCCCCCGTTGGGCACAGTGGGGCAATCAGCCCCAGCATTTT
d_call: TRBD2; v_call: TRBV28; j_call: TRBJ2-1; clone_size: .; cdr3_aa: CANSLEWTSGYNEQFF; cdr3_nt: TGTGCCAACAGTCTAGAATGGACTAGCGGATACAATGAGCAGTTCTTC
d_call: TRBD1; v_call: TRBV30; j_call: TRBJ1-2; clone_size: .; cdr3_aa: CAGNRGGYGYTF; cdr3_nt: TGTGCCGGGAACAGGGGAGGCTATGGCTACACCTTC
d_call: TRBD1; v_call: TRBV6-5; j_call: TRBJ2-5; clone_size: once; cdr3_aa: CASSRTGSEGETQYF; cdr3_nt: TGTGCCAGCAGCCGGACAGGGAGTGAAGGGGAGACCCAGTACTTC
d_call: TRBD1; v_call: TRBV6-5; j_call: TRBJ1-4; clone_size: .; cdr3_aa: CASSPGQGYTMFF; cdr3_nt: TGTGCCAGCAGCCCGGGACAGGGGTACACAATGTTTTTT
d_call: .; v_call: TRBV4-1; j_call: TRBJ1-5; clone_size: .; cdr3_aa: CASSQGTGPNQPQHF; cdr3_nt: TGCGCCAGCAGCCAAGGGACGGGGCCAAATCAGCCCCAGCATTTT
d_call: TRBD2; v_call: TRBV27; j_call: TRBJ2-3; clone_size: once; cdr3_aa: CASSLGTSGRRADTQYF; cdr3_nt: TGTGCCAGCAGTCTGGGGACTAGCGGGAGGCGAGCAGATACGCAGTATTTT
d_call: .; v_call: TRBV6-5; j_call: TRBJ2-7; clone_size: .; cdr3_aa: CASSYDSLFYEQYF; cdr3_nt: TGTGCCAGCAGTTACGACAGTCTCTTCTACGAGCAGTACTTC
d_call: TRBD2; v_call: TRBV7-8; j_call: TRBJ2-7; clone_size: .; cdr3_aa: CASSYSGLAGAYEQYF; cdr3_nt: TGTGCCAGCAGCTACTCCGGACTAGCGGGAGCCTACGAGCAGTACTTC
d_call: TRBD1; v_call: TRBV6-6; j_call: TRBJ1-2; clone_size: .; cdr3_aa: CASSRDRNYGYTF; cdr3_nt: TGTGCCAGCTCCAGGGACAGGAACTATGGCTACACCTTC
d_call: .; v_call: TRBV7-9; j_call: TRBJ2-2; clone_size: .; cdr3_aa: CASPGFTGELFF; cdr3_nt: TGTGCCAGCCCAGGGTTCACCGGGGAGCTGTTTTTT
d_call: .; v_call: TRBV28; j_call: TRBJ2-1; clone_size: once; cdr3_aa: CASKSRQAIYNEQFF; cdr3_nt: TGTGCCAGCAAATCCAGACAGGCGATCTACAATGAGCAGTTCTTC
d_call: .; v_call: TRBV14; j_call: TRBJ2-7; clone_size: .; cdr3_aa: CASSQVTGPYYEQYF; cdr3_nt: TGTGCCAGCAGCCAAGTTACGGGACCGTACTACGAGCAGTACTTC
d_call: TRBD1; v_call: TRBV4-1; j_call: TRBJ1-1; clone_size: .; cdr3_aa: CASSQAVQGLNTEAFF; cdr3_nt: TGCGCCAGCAGCCAAGCTGTACAGGGGCTGAACACTGAAGCTTTCTTT
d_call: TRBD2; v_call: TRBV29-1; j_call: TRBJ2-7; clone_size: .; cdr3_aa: CSVSSGRYEQYF; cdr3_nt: TGCAGCGTCAGTAGCGGGAGATACGAGCAGTACTTC
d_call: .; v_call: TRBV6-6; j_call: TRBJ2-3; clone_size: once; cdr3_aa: CASSSGRGTDTQYF; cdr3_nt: TGTGCCAGCAGCTCTGGGAGGGGGACGGATACGCAGTATTTT
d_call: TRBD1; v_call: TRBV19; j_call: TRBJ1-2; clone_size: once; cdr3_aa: CASWDREMGGYGYTF; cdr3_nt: TGTGCCAGTTGGGACAGGGAAATGGGTGGCTATGGCTACACCTTC
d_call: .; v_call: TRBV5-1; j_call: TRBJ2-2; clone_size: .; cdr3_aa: CASSFRAGELFF; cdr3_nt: TGCGCCAGCAGCTTTCGAGCAGGGGAGCTGTTTTTT
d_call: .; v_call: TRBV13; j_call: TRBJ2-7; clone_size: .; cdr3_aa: CASSLGYEQYF; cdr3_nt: TGTGCCAGCAGTCTGGGCTACGAGCAGTACTTC
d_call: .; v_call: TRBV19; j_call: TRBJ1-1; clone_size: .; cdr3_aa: CASSREGTEAFF; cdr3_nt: TGTGCCAGCAGTCGGGAGGGCACTGAAGCTTTCTTT
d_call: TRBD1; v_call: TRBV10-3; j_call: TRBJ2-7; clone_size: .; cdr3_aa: CAISDFGTGRNEQYF; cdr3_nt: TGTGCCATCAGTGATTTTGGGACAGGGAGGAACGAGCAGTACTTC
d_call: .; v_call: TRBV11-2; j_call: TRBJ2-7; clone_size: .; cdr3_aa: CASSLEVGASYEQYF; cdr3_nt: TGTGCCAGCAGCTTAGAAGTGGGGGCGAGCTACGAGCAGTACTTC
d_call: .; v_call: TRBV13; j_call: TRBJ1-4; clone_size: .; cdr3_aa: CASSSDSLNEKLFF; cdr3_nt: TGTGCCAGCAGTTCGGACAGTCTTAATGAAAAACTGTTTTTT
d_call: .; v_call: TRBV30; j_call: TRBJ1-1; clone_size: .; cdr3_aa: CAWSVGGPNTEAFF; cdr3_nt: TGTGCCTGGAGTGTTGGCGGGCCGAACACTGAAGCTTTCTTT
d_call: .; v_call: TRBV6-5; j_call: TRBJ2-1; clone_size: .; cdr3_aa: CASSYGSAYNEQFF; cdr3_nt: TGTGCCAGCAGTTACGGGAGTGCCTACAATGAGCAGTTCTTC